Below, 29 T cell receptor beta chains from the same sample are listed, as sequenced in a study of regulatory T cells in long-lasting Graves disease. To make TCR beta libraries, researchers used iRepertoire HTBI primers and Arm-PCR of CDR3 regions. One entry per CDR3 protein, called by TCRdb with MiXCR from the multiplex PCR reads. The table has over 300,000 distinct CDR3 sequences, around a fifth seen once. The time point denotes: persistent/refractory GD, antithyroid drugs over 5 years with positive TRAb. Extracted RNA from PBMCs served as the source of the TCR library. Here the sequenced sample was peripheral blood mononuclear cells (PBMCs), taken when the disease was refractory, from a patient treated with antithyroid drugs. These TCRs come from a female donor with Graves disease.

The chain is built from TRBV29-1 and TRBJ1-1; D gene ambiguous. Trimming left V 3 bases short and J 6 bases short, with 17 bases between. This CDR3 contains 14 residues. Germline V gives CDR1 SQVTM, CDR2 ANQGSEA. The CDR3 DNA sequence: TGCAGCGTTGAGGCCCGGGGAAGGAGGGCTGAAGCTTTCTTT. Amino acid sequence: CSVEARGRRAEAFF.

This clonotype was counted at least ten times. The V call is TRBV11-2, the J call TRBJ2-7, with D uncertain. This CDR3 contains 13 residues. V was cut by 1 base and J by 5 bases, with 9 bases left in between. Germline V gene data show CDR1 as SGHAT and CDR2 as FQNNGV. The DNA of the CDR3 is TGTGCCAGCAGCTTAGGGACGGACCACGAGCAGTACTTC. Translated: CASSLGTDHEQYF.

This clonotype appeared many times. This rearrangement joins TRBV20-1 to TRBJ2-4; 8 nucleotides match TRBD1. Looked up from germline, CDR1 is DFQATT and CDR2 is SNEGSKA (reference sequence). There are 15 residues in the CDR3. Germline trimming cut 7 bases from V and 3 bases from J; bases unmatched to any gene: 11. The CDR3 sequence: CSVPDREVYKNIQYF. The CDR3 DNA sequence: TGCAGTGTCCCGGACAGGGAGGTGTACAAAAACATTCAGTACTTC.

The chain is built from TRBV3-1 and TRBJ2-7, with 9 positions matching TRBD1. Germline V gene sequence: CDR1 LGHDT, CDR2 YNNKEL (reference sequence). V trimming: 6 bases; J trimming: 1 base; junction bases outside the gene matches: 7. The CDR3 is 15 amino acids. In DNA form, the CDR3 reads TGTGCCAGCAGAGATCGCGGGACAGGGTCCTACGAGCAGTACTTC. Translation: CASRDRGTGSYEQYF.

This clonotype occurred many times. This rearrangement joins TRBV7-2 to TRBJ2-5, with 12 positions matching TRBD2. Unmatched junction bases numbered 3, after V lost 0 bases and J lost 4 bases. Germline assignment: CDR1 SGHTA and CDR2 FQGNSA. This CDR3 comprises 16 residues. In DNA, the CDR3 is TGTGCCAGCAGCTTAGCCCTAGCGGGGGGGCGAGAGACCCAGTACTTC. This sequence encodes CASSLALAGGRETQYF.

This clonotype was observed many times. This rearrangement joins TRBV12-3 or TRBV12-4 to TRBJ1-5, with 8 bases that match TRBD1. The CDR3 is 14 amino acids. Trimming cost V 7 bases and J 3 bases; bases outside gene matches: 5. Written as DNA, the CDR3 is TGTGCCAGCAAGCAGGGGGCCGACAATCAGCCCCAGCATTTT. Its protein is CASKQGADNQPQHF.

Turning to this clonotype: A much bigger clone sits one base away, suggesting this may be a read error. The V and J genes are TRBV28 and TRBJ2-5; a weak D match, TRBD2 (6 bases). There are 16 residues in the CDR3. CDR1 and CDR2 from the germline V gene are MDHEN and SYDVKM. Trimming took 5 bases from V and 3 from J, leaving 19 bases between them. This CDR3 reads CASSESGRGNKETQYF. DNA of the CDR3: TGTGCCAGCAGTGAGTCTGGACGGGGGAACAAAGAGACCCAGTACTTC.

This clonotype was seen many times. The genes are TRBV12-3 or TRBV12-4 and TRBJ2-4; TRBD2 is a possible D gene (6 bases). The CDR3 spans 13 residues. Trimming cost V 5 bases and J 11 bases, with 16 bases left between them. CDR3 nucleotides: TGTGCCAGCAGTGTGAATGGGGGGTGGGTTCAGTACTTC. It is translated as CASSVNGGWVQYF.

In its sample, this clonotype was seen many times. The chain has TRBV20-1 and TRBJ1-5; TRBD1 is a possible D gene (5 bases). The CDR3 covers 12 residues. The ends were cut back, 6 bases at V and 8 bases at J, with 14 bases in the middle. The V gene's germline CDR1 is DFQATT and CDR2 SNEGSKA (reference sequence). The CDR3 spells CSAYRDGKPQHF. CDR3 nucleotide sequence: TGCAGTGCATATCGGGACGGCAAGCCCCAGCATTTT.

This clonotype was seen at least ten times. The chain couples TRBV28 to TRBJ2-5; TRBD1 might be the D (5 bases). CDR1 MDHEN and CDR2 SYDVKM come from the germline V gene. Trimming shortened V by 4 bases and J by 6 bases, and 24 bases separated the two germline ends. This CDR3 has 17 amino acids. The CDR3 reads CASSSYYPGPQGKTQYF. The CDR3 nucleotides read TGTGCCAGCAGTTCCTATTACCCCGGACCGCAGGGAAAGACCCAGTACTTC.

The chain combines TRBV27 with TRBJ2-7, with 10 positions matching TRBD1. This CDR3 is built from 15 residues. The V and J ends lost 6 bases and 6 bases, in that order; junction bases with no gene match: 11. Germline lookup yields CDR1 MNHEY and CDR2 SMNVEV (reference sequence). For the CDR3, the DNA is TGTGCCAGCAGCCGGGGGGGACAGGGGTTCGCCGAGCAGTACTTC. It specifies CASSRGGQGFAEQYF.

In its sample, this clonotype was seen a few times. The CDR3 sequence is CASSPQDNSPLHF. The DNA of the CDR3 is TGTGCCAGCTCACCACAAGATAATTCACCCCTCCACTTT. The rearrangement links TRBV18 to TRBJ1-6; D remains ambiguous. This CDR3 is built from 13 residues. CDR1 KGHSH and CDR2 LQKENI come from the germline V gene. Trimming took 1 base from V and 5 from J, leaving 3 bases between them.

This clonotype appeared many times. This chain joins TRBV20-1 and TRBJ1-1; no clear D gene. This CDR3 region has 14 residues. The germline CDR1 and CDR2 sequences are DFQATT and SNEGSKA (reference sequence). V was shortened by 1 base and J by 1 base, with 10 bases between the two germline ends. The CDR3 DNA reads as TGCAGTGCTAGAGGCCAGCTCTCGAACACTGAAGCTTTCTTT. Translating gives CSARGQLSNTEAFF.

This clonotype has at least ten counts. The chain recombines TRBV4-1 with TRBJ1-2; no reliable D call. V dropped 1 base and J dropped 5 bases, with 11 bases sitting between them. From germline, CDR1 is MGHRA and CDR2 YSYEKL. The CDR3 loop spans 14 amino acids. In nucleotides, the CDR3 is TGCGCCAGCAGCCAAGGGGCAGCGCAATATGGCTACACCTTC. This translates into CASSQGAAQYGYTF.

This clonotype was seen only a few times. The chain links TRBV7-2 to TRBJ1-2; TRBD1 might be the D (5 bases). V dropped 5 bases and J dropped 4 bases, with 20 bases sitting between them. CDR1 is SGHTA and CDR2 is FQGNSA in the germline V gene. CDR3 size: 16 residues. CDR3 sequence (DNA): TGTGCCAGCAGCCCCGCAATGGGACTGCAGGGCTATGGCTACACCTTC. This gives the protein CASSPAMGLQGYGYTF.

The sample holds a few counts of this clonotype. This chain uses TRBV28 with TRBJ2-1; D possibly matches TRBD1 or TRBD2 (5 bases each). The CDR3 length is 15 residues. Germline loops: CDR1 MDHEN, CDR2 SYDVKM. The V end was cut by 7 bases, the J end by 1 base, with 14 bases between. CDR3 sequence reads: CASTRGTRSYNEQFF. The CDR3 nucleotides read TGTGCCAGCACCCGGGGCACACGTTCCTACAATGAGCAGTTCTTC.

Note on this clonotype: A much larger clone sits a single nucleotide away, making a read error possible. The chain recombines TRBV20-1 with TRBJ1-2, with unresolved D. CDR1 DFQATT and CDR2 SNEGSKA come from the germline V gene (reference sequence). CDR3 size: 15 residues. CDR3 loop: CSAPRAGNLNYDYTF. CDR3 DNA sequence: TGCAGTGCTCCGCGGGCCGGCAACCTAAACTATGACTACACCTTC.

V usage is TRBV5-8 and J usage is TRBJ1-5; D gene unclear. CDR3 size: 12 residues. The germline V gene has CDR1 SGHTS and CDR2 YDEGEE. V was shortened by 0 bases and J by 7 bases, with 5 bases between the two germline ends. The CDR3 sequence is CASSLAKQPQHF. CDR3 DNA sequence: TGTGCCAGCAGCTTGGCGAAACAGCCCCAGCATTTT. Full variable domain (remainder filled in from reference TRBV5-8 and TRBJ1-5): EAGVTQSPTHLIKTRGQQATLRCSPISGHTSVYWYQQALGLGLQFLLWYDEGEERNRGNFPPRFSGRQFPNYSSELNVNALELEDSALYLCASSLAKQPQHFGDGTRLSIL.

Ten or more counts support this clonotype. The CDR3 nucleotides are TGTGCCAGCAGCCAAGAAAGGAGGGAGACCCAGTACTTC. It specifies CASSQERRETQYF. The genes are TRBV3-1 and TRBJ2-5; D is perhaps TRBD2 (5 bases). CDR3 length: 13 residues. CDR1 LGHDT and CDR2 YNNKEL come from the germline V gene (reference sequence). V was shortened by 0 bases and J by 5 bases, with 7 bases between the two germline ends.

The chain combines TRBV11-2 with TRBJ2-2, with TRBD2 matching 12 bases. This CDR3 spans 14 amino acids. V shed 6 bases and J 7 bases; nucleotides not matched to a gene: 3. The V gene's germline CDR1 is SGHAT and CDR2 FQNNGV. CDR3 sequence: CASSRGLAGGELFF. In nucleotides, the CDR3 is TGTGCCAGCAGTCGGGGACTAGCGGGCGGGGAGCTGTTTTTT. The whole variable domain, filled in from reference TRBV11-2 and TRBJ2-2, reads EAGVAQSPRYKIIEKRQSVAFWCNPISGHATLYWYQQILGQGPKLLIQFQNNGVVDDSQLPKDRFSAERLKGVDSTLKIQPAKLEDSAVYLCASSRGLAGGELFFGEGSRLTVL.

This clonotype occurred many times. The chain employs TRBV12-3 or TRBV12-4 and TRBJ2-6; D is undetermined. Between the trimmed V and J ends, which lost 6 bases and 0 bases, there was a span of 12 bases. The CDR3 is made up of 16 amino acids. The CDR3 nucleotides are TGTGCCAGCAGCCTTAGACCAAACTCTGGGGCCAACGTCCTGACTTTC. This gives the protein CASSLRPNSGANVLTF.

This clonotype was recorded many times. The CDR3 DNA sequence: TGTGCCACCAGTGACGGGGGTAACTATGGCTACACCTTC. Amino acid sequence: CATSDGGNYGYTF. The rearrangement joins TRBV24-1 to TRBJ1-2; tentative D call: TRBD1 (5 bases). Germline V gene sequence: CDR1 KGHDR, CDR2 SFDVKD. The CDR3 is 13 residues long. V lost 4 bases to trimming and J lost 1 base, with 6 bases between them.

As to this clonotype: The final CDR3 position lacks the conserved phenylalanine or tryptophan, pointing to a likely read error. The chain is built from TRBV11-2 and TRBJ2-2; unclear D gene. The CDR3 is 17 amino acids. With 0 bases removed from V and 3 bases from J, the gap between germline ends came to 14 bases. Germline V gene sequence: CDR1 SGHAT, CDR2 FQNNGV. The CDR3 nucleotides read TGTGCCAGCAGCTTAGAATTCTCGGGCTATTACACCGGGGAGCTGTTTCTT. It translates to CASSLEFSGYYTGELFL.

This clonotype was counted only a few times. J is TRBJ2-5 and V is TRBV29-1; TRBD2 matches 11 bases. The CDR3 spans 14 residues. Germline loops: CDR1 SQVTM, CDR2 ANQGSEA. The V segment lost 3 bases and the J segment 4 bases; nucleotides outside the gene matches: 4. For the CDR3, the DNA is TGCAGCGTTGAGACTAGCGGGAACCGAGAGACCCAGTACTTC. Translating gives CSVETSGNRETQYF.

The chain links TRBV4-1 to TRBJ1-6; D may be TRBD1 (5 bases). The V end was cut by 1 base, the J end by 7 bases, with 14 bases between. CDR1 MGHRA and CDR2 YSYEKL come from the germline V gene. The CDR3 is 16 amino acids. In nucleotides, the CDR3 is TGCGCCAGCAGCCAAGGCCGGCTGGGGCGAAATTCACCCCTCCACTTT. Translated, it gives CASSQGRLGRNSPLHF.

The V gene is TRBV6-2 or TRBV6-3, the J gene TRBJ2-7; no clear D. The germline V and J ends were trimmed by 2 bases and 0 bases, with 14 bases remaining between them. Per germline, CDR1 MNHEY and CDR2 SVGEGT. The CDR3 runs 16 residues. The CDR3 DNA reads TGTGCCAGCAGTTACCCAGATCAGGAGCCCTCCTACGAGCAGTACTTC. Translating it yields CASSYPDQEPSYEQYF.

There are many counts of this clonotype. This rearrangement joins TRBV7-3 to TRBJ2-5; 9 bases are shared with TRBD2. The CDR3 consists of 15 residues. V gave up 2 bases and J gave up 5 bases; unmatched junction bases: 6. Looked up from germline, CDR1 is SGHTA and CDR2 is FQGTGA. The CDR3 region is CASSLSGLAVETQYF. The DNA of the CDR3 is TGTGCCAGCAGCTTATCGGGACTAGCTGTGGAGACCCAGTACTTC.

This clonotype has ten or more counts. V gene TRBV6-1 combines with J gene TRBJ2-5, with 7 bases identical to TRBD1. V shed 5 bases and J 5 bases; nucleotides not matched to a gene: 11. Germline values: CDR1 MNHNS, CDR2 SASEGT. The CDR3 sequence is 15 residues long. CDR3 in amino acids: CASSTQLLTGETQYF. The DNA for the CDR3 is TGTGCCAGCAGTACACAGCTGCTGACAGGGGAGACCCAGTACTTC.

This clonotype was detected many times. J is TRBJ2-7 and V is TRBV29-1; D might be TRBD1 (6 bases). CDR1 SQVTM and CDR2 ANQGSEA come from the germline V gene. V was clipped by 1 base and J by 0 bases, with 7 bases between them. This CDR3 spans 13 amino acids. Here the CDR3 DNA reads TGCAGCGTTGAAGGACAGGCCTCCTACGAGCAGTACTTC. Translating it yields CSVEGQASYEQYF.